This T cell receptor (beta chain) was captured in a study of shared clonotypes between healthy human individuals. Study in general: CD4 naive and memory got three plates each, CD8 naive two, CD8 memory one.

The study separated CD4+ cells into CD45RA+ naive and CD45RA-negative memory subsets. Points from the study as a whole: Incompleteness in sorted-subset sequencing, despite large depth, was shown by rarefaction. An expected dependence of interdonor clonotype sharing on sequencing depth was noted.

V was clipped by 4 bases and J by 3 bases, with 16 bases between them. CDR3 length: 16 residues. The germline gives CDR1 SGHDN, CDR2 FVKESK. Clones were read by immunoSEQ multiplex PCR, and TCRdb kept only the in-frame ones, dropping some. The sample gives roughly 2.5 million clones, approximately 90% of which show up once; around 0.15% is in the top ten. As to this clone: Its specificity is not known.

The origin of this receptor is a man between 18 and 29 years old in good health. Sample: naive CD4+ T cells sorted from blood. As for subset: CD45RA+ positively selected. The chain links TRBV14 to TRBJ2-1; perhaps TRBD1 as D (5 bases). The CDR3 DNA sequence: TGTGCCAGCAGCCGGACACCTGCCTCTTACTACAATGAGCAGTTCTTC. It codes for CASSRTPASYYNEQFF.